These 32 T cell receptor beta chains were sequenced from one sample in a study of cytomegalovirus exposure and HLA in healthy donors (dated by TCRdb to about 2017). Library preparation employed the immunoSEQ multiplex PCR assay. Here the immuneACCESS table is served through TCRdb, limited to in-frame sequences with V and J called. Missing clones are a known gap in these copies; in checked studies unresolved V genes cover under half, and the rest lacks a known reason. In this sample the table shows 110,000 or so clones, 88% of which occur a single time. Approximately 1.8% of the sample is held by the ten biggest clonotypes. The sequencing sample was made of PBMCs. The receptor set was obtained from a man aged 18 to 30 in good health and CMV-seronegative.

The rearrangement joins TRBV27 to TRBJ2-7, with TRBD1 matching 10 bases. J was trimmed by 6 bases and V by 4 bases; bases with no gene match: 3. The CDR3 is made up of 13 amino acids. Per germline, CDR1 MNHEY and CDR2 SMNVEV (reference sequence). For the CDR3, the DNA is TGTGCCAGCAGTTGGGACAGGGGCAGCGAGCAGTACTTC. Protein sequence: CASSWDRGSEQYF.

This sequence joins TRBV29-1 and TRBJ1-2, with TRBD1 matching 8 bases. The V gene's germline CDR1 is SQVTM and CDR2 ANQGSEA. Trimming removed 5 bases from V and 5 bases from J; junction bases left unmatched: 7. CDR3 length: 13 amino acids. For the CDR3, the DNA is TGCAGCGTTCGGACAGGGACGGGGTATGGCTACACCTTC. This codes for CSVRTGTGYGYTF. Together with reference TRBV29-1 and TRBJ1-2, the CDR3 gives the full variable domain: SAVISQKPSRDICQRGTSLTIQCQVDSQVTMMFWYRQQPGQSLTLIATANQGSEATYESGFVIDKFPISRPNLTFSTLTVSNMSPEDSSIYLCSVRTGTGYGYTFGSGTRLTVV.

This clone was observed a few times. CDR3 nucleotide sequence: TGTGCCAGCAGCTCGGCTACTAGATTTGGTGAGCAGTTCTTC. This codes for CASSSATRFGEQFF. This chain links TRBV7-6 with TRBJ2-1, with D possibly matching TRBD2 (5 bases). V lost 4 bases to trimming and J lost 9 bases, with 16 bases between them. The length of the CDR3 is 14 residues. Germline CDR1 SGHVS, CDR2 FNYEAQ.

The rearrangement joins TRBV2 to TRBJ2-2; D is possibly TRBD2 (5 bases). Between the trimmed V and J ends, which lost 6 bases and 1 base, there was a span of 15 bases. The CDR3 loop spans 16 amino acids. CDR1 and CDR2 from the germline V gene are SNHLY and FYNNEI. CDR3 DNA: TGTGCCAGCAGGGATAGCGACTTTTTGAACACCGGGGAGCTGTTTTTT. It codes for CASRDSDFLNTGELFF.

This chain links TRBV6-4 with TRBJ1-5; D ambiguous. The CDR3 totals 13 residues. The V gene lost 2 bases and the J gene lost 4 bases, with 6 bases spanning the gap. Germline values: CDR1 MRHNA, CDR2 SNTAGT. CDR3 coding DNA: TGTGCCAGCAGTGACGGAGAGAATCAGCCCCAGCATTTT. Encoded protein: CASSDGENQPQHF.

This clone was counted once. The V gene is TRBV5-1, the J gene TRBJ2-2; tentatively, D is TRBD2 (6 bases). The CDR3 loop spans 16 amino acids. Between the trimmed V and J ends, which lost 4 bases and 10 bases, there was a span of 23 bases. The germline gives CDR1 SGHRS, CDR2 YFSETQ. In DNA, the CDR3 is TGCGCCAGCAGCCGAGTTATCGGAGGGTCGCATACGGAGCTGTTTTTT. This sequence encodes CASSRVIGGSHTELFF.

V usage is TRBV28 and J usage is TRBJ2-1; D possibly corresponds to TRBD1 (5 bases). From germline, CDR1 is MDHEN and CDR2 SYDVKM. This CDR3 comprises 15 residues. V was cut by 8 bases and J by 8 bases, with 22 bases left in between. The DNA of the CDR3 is TGTGCCAGCCGACTTAATCCCCTAGTCAGGGATGAGCAGTTCTTC. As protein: CASRLNPLVRDEQFF.

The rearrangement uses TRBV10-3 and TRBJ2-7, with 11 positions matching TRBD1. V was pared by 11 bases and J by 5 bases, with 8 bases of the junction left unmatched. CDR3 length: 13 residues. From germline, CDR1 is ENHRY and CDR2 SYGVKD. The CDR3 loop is CASGTGGYDEQYF. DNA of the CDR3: TGTGCCTCGGGGACAGGGGGATACGACGAGCAGTACTTC.

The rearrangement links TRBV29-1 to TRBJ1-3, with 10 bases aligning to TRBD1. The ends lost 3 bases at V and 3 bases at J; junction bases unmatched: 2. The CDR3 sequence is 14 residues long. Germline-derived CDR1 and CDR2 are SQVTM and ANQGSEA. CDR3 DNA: TGCAGCGTTGAGGGGGACAGGGGTGGAAACACCATATATTTT. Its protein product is CSVEGDRGGNTIYF.

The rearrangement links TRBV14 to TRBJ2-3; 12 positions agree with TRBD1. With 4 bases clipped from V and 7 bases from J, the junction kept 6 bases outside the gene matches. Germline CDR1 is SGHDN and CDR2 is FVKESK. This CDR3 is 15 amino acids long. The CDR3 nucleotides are TGTGCCAGCAGCCTGCGGGGACAGGGGGCGAATACGCAGTATTTT. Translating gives CASSLRGQGANTQYF.

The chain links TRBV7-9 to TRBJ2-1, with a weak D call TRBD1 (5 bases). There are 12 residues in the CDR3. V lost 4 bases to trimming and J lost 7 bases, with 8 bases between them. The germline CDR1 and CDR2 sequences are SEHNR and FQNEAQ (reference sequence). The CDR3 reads CASSSAGNEQFF. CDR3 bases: TGTGCCAGCAGCTCCGCAGGGAATGAGCAGTTCTTC.

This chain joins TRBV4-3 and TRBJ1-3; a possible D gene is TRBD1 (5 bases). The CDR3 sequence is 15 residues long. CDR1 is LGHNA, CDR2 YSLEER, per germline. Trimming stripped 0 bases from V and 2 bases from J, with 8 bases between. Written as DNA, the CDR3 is TGCGCCAGCAGCCAAGACGGGGGGGCTGGAAACACCATATATTTT. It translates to CASSQDGGAGNTIYF.

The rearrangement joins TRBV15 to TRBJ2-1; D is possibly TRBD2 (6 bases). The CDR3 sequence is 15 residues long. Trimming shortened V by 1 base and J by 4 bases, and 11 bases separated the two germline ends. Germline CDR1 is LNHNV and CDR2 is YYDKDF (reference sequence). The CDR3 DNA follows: TGTGCCACCAGCAGAGGCGGGACTCTTTACAATGAGCAGTTCTTC. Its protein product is CATSRGGTLYNEQFF.

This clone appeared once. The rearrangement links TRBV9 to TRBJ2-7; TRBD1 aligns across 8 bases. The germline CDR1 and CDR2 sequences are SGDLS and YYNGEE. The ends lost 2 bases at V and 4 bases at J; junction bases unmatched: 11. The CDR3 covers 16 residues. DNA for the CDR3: TGTGCCAGCAGCGTCATTGGGACAGGTAACATGTACGAGCAGTACTTC. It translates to CASSVIGTGNMYEQYF.

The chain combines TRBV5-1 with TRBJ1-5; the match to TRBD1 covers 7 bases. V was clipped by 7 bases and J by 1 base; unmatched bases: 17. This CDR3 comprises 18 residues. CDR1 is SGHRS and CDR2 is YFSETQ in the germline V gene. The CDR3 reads CASHLLTGSGISNQPQHF. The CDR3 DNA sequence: TGCGCCAGCCATCTCTTGACAGGGTCTGGTATAAGCAATCAGCCCCAGCATTTT.

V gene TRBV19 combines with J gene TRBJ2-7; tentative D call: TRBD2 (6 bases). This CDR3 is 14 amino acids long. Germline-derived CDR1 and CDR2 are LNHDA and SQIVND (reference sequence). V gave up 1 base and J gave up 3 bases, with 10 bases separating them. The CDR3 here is CASSIGGLVYEQYF. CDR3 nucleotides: TGTGCCAGTAGTATAGGGGGACTGGTCTACGAGCAGTACTTC. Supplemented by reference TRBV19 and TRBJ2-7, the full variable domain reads DGGITQSPKYLFRKEGQNVTLSCEQNLNHDAMYWYRQDPGQGLRLIYYSQIVNDFQKGDIAEGYSVSREKKESFPLTVTSAQKNPTAFYLCASSIGGLVYEQYFGPGTRLTVT.

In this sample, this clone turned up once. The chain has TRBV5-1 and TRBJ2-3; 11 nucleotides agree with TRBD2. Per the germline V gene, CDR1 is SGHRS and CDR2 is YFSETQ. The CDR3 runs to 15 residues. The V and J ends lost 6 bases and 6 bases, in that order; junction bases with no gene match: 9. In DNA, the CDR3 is TGCGCCAGCAACCCACTAGCGGGAGTTGAGGATACGCAGTATTTT. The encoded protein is CASNPLAGVEDTQYF.

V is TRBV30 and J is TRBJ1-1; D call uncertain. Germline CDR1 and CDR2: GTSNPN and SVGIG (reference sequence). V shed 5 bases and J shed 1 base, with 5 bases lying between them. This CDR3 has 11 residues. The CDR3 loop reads CAWEENTEAFF. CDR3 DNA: TGTGCCTGGGAGGAGAACACTGAAGCTTTCTTT. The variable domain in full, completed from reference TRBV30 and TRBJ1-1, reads SQTIHQWPATLVQPVGSPLSLECTVEGTSNPNLYWYRQAAGRGLQLLFYSVGIGQISSEVPQNLSASRPQDRQFILSSKKLLLSDSGFYLCAWEENTEAFFGQGTRLTVV.

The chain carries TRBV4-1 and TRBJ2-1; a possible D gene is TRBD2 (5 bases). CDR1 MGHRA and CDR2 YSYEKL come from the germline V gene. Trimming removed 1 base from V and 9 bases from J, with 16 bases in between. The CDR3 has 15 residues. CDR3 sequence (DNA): TGCGCCAGCAGCCAAGTGGTCCGCGGGTCCGGTGAGCAGTTCTTC. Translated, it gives CASSQVVRGSGEQFF.

CDR3 sequence (DNA): TGTGCCAGCAGCTTATCAGGGTTTGGCAATCAGCCCCAGCATTTT. It is translated as CASSLSGFGNQPQHF. The genes are TRBV7-9 and TRBJ1-5, with TRBD1 as a possible D gene (5 bases). The CDR3 has 15 residues. Germline CDR1 reads SEHNR; CDR2 reads FQNEAQ (reference sequence). With 2 bases removed from V and 2 bases from J, the gap between germline ends came to 10 bases.

The CDR3 sequence: CASSTGDTGELFF. CDR3 coding DNA: TGTGCCAGCAGCACAGGGGATACCGGGGAGCTGTTTTTT. The gene calls are TRBV5-4 and TRBJ2-2, with TRBD1 identical over 7 bases. The ends lost 4 bases at V and 5 bases at J; junction bases unmatched: 2. This CDR3 spans 13 amino acids. The germline gives CDR1 SGHNT, CDR2 YYREEE (reference sequence). The full variable domain, rest sourced from reference TRBV5-4 and TRBJ2-2, is ETGVTQSPTHLIKTRGQQVTLRCSSQSGHNTVSWYQQALGQGPQFIFQYYREEENGRGNFPPRFSGLQFPNYSSELNVNALELDDSALYLCASSTGDTGELFFGEGSRLTVL.

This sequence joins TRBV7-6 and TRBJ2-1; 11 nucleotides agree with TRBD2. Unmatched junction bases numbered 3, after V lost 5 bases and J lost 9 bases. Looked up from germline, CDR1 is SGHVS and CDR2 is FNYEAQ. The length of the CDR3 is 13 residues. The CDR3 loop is CASSVLAGVEQFF. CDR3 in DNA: TGTGCCAGCAGCGTACTAGCGGGAGTTGAGCAGTTCTTC.

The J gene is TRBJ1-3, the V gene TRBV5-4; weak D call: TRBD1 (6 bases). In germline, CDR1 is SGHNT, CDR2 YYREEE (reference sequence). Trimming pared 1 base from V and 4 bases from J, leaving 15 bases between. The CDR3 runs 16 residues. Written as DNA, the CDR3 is TGTGCCAGCAGCTTGCCCCAGGGGCGCGACGGAAACACCATATATTTT. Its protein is CASSLPQGRDGNTIYF.

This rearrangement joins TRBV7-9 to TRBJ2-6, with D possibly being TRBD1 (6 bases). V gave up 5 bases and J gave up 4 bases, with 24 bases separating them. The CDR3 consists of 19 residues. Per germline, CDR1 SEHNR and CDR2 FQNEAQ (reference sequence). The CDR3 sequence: CASSPDNPGVSSGANVLTF. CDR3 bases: TGTGCCAGCAGCCCTGATAACCCAGGGGTGAGTTCCGGGGCCAACGTCCTGACTTTC.

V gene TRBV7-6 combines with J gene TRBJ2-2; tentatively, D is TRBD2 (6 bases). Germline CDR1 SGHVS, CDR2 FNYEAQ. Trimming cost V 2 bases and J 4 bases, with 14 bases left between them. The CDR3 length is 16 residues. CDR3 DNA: TGTGCCAGCAGCTTACGGCTAGCGATTTCCACCGGGGAGCTGTTTTTT. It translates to CASSLRLAISTGELFF.

The CDR3 loop is CASSADKYQETQYF. The CDR3 DNA reads TGTGCCAGCAGCGCCGACAAGTACCAAGAGACCCAGTACTTC. V gene TRBV5-6 combines with J gene TRBJ2-5; D is unresolved. The germline V and J ends were trimmed by 4 bases and 0 bases, with 10 bases remaining between them. CDR1 and CDR2 (germline): SGHDT, YYEEEE. The CDR3 loop spans 14 amino acids. The full variable domain, in which reference TRBV5-6 and TRBJ2-5 provide the parts outside the CDR3, is DAGVTQSPTHLIKTRGQQVTLRCSPKSGHDTVSWYQQALGQGPQFIFQYYEEEERQRGNFPDRFSGHQFPNYSSELNVNALLLGDSALYLCASSADKYQETQYFGPGTRLLVL.

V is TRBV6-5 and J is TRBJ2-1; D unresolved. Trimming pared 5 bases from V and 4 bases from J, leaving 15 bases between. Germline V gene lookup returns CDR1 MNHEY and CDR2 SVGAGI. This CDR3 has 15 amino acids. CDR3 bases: TGTGCCAGCAGTGGTACTTTCCATCCTTACAATGAGCAGTTCTTC. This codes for CASSGTFHPYNEQFF.

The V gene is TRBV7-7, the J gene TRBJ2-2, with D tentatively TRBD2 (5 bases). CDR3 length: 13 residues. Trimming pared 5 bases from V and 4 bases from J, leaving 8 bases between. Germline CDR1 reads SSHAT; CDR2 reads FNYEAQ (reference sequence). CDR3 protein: CASSVDFTGELFF. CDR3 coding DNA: TGTGCCAGCAGCGTGGACTTCACCGGGGAGCTGTTTTTT.

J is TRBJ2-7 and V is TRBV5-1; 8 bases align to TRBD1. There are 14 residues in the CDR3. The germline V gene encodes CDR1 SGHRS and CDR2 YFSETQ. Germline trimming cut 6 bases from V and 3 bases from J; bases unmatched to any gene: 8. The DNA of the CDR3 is TGCGCCAGCAATTCAGGGGGCGTGGGCTACGAGCAGTACTTC. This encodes CASNSGGVGYEQYF.

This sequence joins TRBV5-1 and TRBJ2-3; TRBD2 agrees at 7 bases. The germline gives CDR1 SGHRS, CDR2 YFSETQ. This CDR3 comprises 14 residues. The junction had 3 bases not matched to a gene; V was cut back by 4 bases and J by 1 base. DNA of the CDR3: TGCGCCAGCAGCACTACTAGCGGCACAGATACGCAGTATTTT. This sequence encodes CASSTTSGTDTQYF.

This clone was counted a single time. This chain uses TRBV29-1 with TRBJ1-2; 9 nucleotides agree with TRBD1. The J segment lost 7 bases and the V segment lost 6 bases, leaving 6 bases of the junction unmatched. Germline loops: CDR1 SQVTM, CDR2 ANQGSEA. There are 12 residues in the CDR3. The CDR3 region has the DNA TGCAGCGTAGGGGGACAGGGCCCTGGCTACACCTTC. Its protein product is CSVGGQGPGYTF.

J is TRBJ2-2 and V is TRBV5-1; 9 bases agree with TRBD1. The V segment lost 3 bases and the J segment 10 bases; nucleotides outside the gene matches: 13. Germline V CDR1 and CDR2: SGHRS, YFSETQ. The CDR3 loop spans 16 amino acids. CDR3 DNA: TGCGCCAGCAGCTCAATAGACCGGGACAGGGATGAGGAGCTGTTTTTT. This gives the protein CASSSIDRDRDEELFF.